This TCR beta chain was captured by sequencing in a study of pediatric ulcerative colitis. Study-wide points: Clonal expansions reduced rectal repertoire diversity in acute severe colitis. This repertoire reflects total lymphocytes rather than subpopulations like regulatory T cells.

In the case of this clone: The antigen is unknown.

The CDR3 covers 19 residues. CDR1 is SGHAT and CDR2 is FQNNGV in the germline V gene. The V end was cut by 0 bases, the J end by 3 bases, with 23 bases between. Here immunoSEQ multiplex PCR was the method, and the copy in TCRdb shows in-frame clones only, minus some. The sample shows some 60,000 clones, 70% to 85% of them seen only once. The clonotype was recovered from a boy aged 10-17 years with moderate ulcerative colitis. Sequenced sample: blood. The V call is TRBV11-2, the J call TRBJ1-2; possible D gene TRBD1, 5 bases. CDR3 region: CASSLDSLPVLGGDYGYTF. The CDR3 DNA reads TGTGCCAGCAGCTTAGATTCCCTCCCGGTTTTGGGGGGAGACTATGGCTACACCTTC.